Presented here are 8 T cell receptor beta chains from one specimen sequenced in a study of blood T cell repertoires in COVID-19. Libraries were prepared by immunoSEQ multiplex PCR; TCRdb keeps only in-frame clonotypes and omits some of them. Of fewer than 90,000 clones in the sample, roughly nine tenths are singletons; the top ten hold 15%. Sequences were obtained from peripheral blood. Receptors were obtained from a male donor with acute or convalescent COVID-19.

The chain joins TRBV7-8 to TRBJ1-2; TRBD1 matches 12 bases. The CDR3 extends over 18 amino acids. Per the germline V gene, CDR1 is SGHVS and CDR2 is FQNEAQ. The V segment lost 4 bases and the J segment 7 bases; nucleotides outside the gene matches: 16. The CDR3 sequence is CASSSSGSTGQGATGYTF. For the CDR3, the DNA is TGTGCCAGCAGCTCCTCAGGCTCTACGGGACAGGGGGCGACTGGCTACACCTTC.

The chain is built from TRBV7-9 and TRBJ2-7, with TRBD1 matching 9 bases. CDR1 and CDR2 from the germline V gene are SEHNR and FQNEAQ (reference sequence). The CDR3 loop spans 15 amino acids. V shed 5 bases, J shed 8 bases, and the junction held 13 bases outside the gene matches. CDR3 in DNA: TGTGCCAGCAGCCCCAAAGTGGGACAGGGTGTAAAGCAGTACTTC. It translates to CASSPKVGQGVKQYF. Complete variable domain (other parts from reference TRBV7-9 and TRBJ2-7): DTGVSQNPRHKITKRGQNVTFRCDPISEHNRLYWYRQTLGQGPEFLTYFQNEAQLEKSRLLSDRFSAERPKGSFSTLEIQRTEQGDSAMYLCASSPKVGQGVKQYFGPGTRLTVT.

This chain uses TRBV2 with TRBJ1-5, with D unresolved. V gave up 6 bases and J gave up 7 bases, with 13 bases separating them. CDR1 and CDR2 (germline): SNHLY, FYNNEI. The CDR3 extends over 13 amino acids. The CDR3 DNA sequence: TGTGCCAGCAGCGCCGGGGAGACGCAGCCCCAGCATTTT. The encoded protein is CASSAGETQPQHF.

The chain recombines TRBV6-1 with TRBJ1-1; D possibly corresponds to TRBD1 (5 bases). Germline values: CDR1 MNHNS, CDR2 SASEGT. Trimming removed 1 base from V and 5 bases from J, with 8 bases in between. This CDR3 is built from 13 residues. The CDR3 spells CASSEVEGTEAFF. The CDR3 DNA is TGTGCCAGCAGTGAAGTGGAGGGGACTGAAGCTTTCTTT.

CDR3 sequence (DNA): TGTGCCAGCGGGGGGCGGGGGGCCCAAGAGACCCAGTACTTC. This sequence encodes CASGGRGAQETQYF. The genes are TRBV6-6 and TRBJ2-5; 8 nucleotides line up with TRBD2. V dropped 8 bases and J dropped 1; count of bases not matched to a gene: 6. Germline values: CDR1 MNHNY, CDR2 SVGAGI (reference sequence). The CDR3 spans 14 residues.

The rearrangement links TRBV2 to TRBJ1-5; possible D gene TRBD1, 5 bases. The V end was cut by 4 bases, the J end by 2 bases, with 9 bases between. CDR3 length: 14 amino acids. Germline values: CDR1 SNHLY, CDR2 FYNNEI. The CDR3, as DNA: TGTGCCAGCAGTGGAACCAGGGGCAATCAGCCCCAGCATTTT. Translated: CASSGTRGNQPQHF.

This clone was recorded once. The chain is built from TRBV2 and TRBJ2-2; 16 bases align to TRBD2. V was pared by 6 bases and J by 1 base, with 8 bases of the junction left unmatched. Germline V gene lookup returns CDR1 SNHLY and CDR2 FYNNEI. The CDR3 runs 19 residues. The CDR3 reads CASRTGLAGGNWNTGELFF. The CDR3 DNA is TGTGCCAGCAGGACGGGACTAGCGGGGGGGAATTGGAACACCGGGGAGCTGTTTTTT.

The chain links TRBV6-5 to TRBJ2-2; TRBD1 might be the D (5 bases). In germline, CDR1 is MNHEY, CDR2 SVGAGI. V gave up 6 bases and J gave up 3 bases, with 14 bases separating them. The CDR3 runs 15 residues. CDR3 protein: CASRPRTGDTGELFF. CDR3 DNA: TGTGCCAGCAGGCCCCGAACAGGTGACACCGGGGAGCTGTTTTTT.